The T cell receptor (beta chain) under discussion was sequenced for a study of cytomegalovirus exposure and HLA in healthy donors. Per germline, CDR1 MNHNS and CDR2 SASEGT. The CDR3 is 15 amino acids. V lost 3 bases to trimming and J lost 0 bases; unmatched junction nucleotides: 4. It was with 60 Vbeta and 13 Jbeta primers that the PCR ran. Method: immunoSEQ multiplex PCR; TCRdb's copy keeps in-frame clones and lacks some. Here the sample table reports about 52,000 clones. This TCR derives from an older woman in good health and CMV-seropositive. The chain uses TRBV6-1 and TRBJ1-2; 7 bases fit TRBD1. Sequencing input: PBMCs. CDR3 in amino acids: CASSDWTGPNYGYTF. CDR3 bases: TGTGCCAGCAGTGATTGGACAGGTCCTAACTATGGCTACACCTTC.